This T cell receptor (beta chain) was recorded in a study of Tregs in tolerant kidney transplant recipients (dated by TCRdb to between 2018 and 2020). About the study as a whole: TCRbeta sequencing was used in the study to identify donor-specific regulatory T cells before combined kidney and bone marrow transplantation, and the identified cells were then tracked after transplant. TCRbeta repertoire sequencing was used in a few healthy controls to compare several methods for expanding Tregs specific for an allogeneic donor. On the study overall, not on this receptor specifically: Expanding Tregs with activated donor B cells appeared to identify the most biologically relevant and donor-specific TCRbeta repertoire. Biological reproducibility was not directly assessed, although technical replication error appeared to be minimal. The study was limited by small patient numbers, and the findings need validation in larger populations and under other immunosuppression protocols.

CDR3 length: 13 amino acids, cysteine to phenylalanine. Only the CDR3 part of the read is kept: 39 bases, read in frame from the first base. Trimming at the junction amounts to 0 bases on V and 1 base on J, and the germline ends lie 3 bases apart. Reading the germline V gene gives CDR1 SGDLS and CDR2 YYNGEE. Genomic DNA was extracted from sorted cells with the QIAGEN DNeasy Blood and Tissue Kit for TCRbeta CDR3 sequencing. High-throughput TCRbeta CDR3 sequencing, including PCR amplification with bias correction and internal controls, was performed commercially through immunoSEQ. On the study's bioinformatics: Unique productive TCRbeta sequences were defined by CDR3 nucleotide sequence when primers matched and otherwise by CDR3 amino acid sequence together with Vbeta and Jbeta genes. As a correction for sorting error, sequences shared between sorted populations at a frequency ratio of 2:1 or less were discarded, and the remaining shared sequences were assigned to the higher population. A sequence counted as donor-reactive if, in CFSE-low cells, the sequence had a frequency of at least 0.01% and was expanded at least 5-fold compared with unstimulated cells. Repertoire divergence was quantified by Jensen-Shannon divergence calculated from the top 100 TCRbeta sequences ranked by frequency. For samples with multiple sequencing runs, sorting error was corrected separately for each run before the runs were pooled. TCRdb re-hosts the immuneACCESS table, in-frame sequences only. Its copies lack some clones; in the studies checked, an unresolved V gene accounts for under half of them, and the cause for the rest is not known. V and J calls and clone size are as listed in that table; D and trimming were resolved from the DNA. The table for this sample lists about 240,000 clones; 80% to 85% of them were counted only once. 0.55% to 0.65% of the sample is in the top ten clones.

Unstimulated Tregs (CD4+CD25+CD127-), CD4+ non-Tregs (CD4+CD25-), CD4 and CD8 cells were FACS-sorted from thawed PBMCs. Blood from healthy controls was obtained either from healthy volunteers or as purchased buffy coats. Healthy control blood was processed to PBMCs with a Ficoll density gradient and then cryopreserved, whereas patient PBMCs were collected both before and after transplant. Points on this clone: The antigen this receptor binds is unknown. One base away there is no much larger clone; base qualities are not given.

The TCR originated in a human donor in good health. Sample: CD4+ T cells from blood. The V and J segments used are TRBV9 and TRBJ2-3, with no confidently assigned D gene. The CDR3 has the sequence CASSVVGTDTQYF. The DNA reads TGTGCCAGCAGCGTAGTTGGCACAGATACGCAGTATTTT.